This TCR beta chain was found in a study of spatial heterogeneity in lung cancer (dated by TCRdb to the late 2010s). Concerning the study at large: More beta-chain than alpha-chain transcripts were consistently detected, likely reflecting higher beta-chain transcript abundance. Both alpha and beta chains were TCR-sequenced in samples taken at surgery, namely 220 tumor regions, around 64 matched nontumor lung samples and over 55 PBMC samples. In the raw uncorrected reads, each unique combination of TCR and UMI appeared more than ten times on average. In non-small cell lung cancer, the study quantitatively compared TCR alpha and beta repertoires across several tumor regions, matched nontumor lung, and blood. The study linked features of the TCR repertoire to counts of nonsynonymous mutations, which were determined by whole-exome sequencing of tumor tissue. Broader findings and caveats from the paper: Confirming at a functional level the hypothesis that regional TCRs recognize regional mutations was considered to require additional single-cell paired TCR alpha and beta sequencing.

The CDR3 runs 13 residues from the cysteine to the phenylalanine. Only the CDR3 DNA stays, 39 bases, in frame from base 1. V ends up 8 bases short and J 3 bases short, with an unmatched junction base count of 3. From a lookup of the germline V gene, CDR1 and CDR2 are ENHRY and SYGVKD. Based on its abundance in the sample, this clonotype is large (0.1 to 1%). This receptor's antigen is unknown. No base qualities exist here, and no much larger clone lies one base off it. Library preparation used 5' RACE. TCRdb shows the sequencer as NextSeq 500. To allow correction of PCR and sequencing errors, the TCR library protocol tagged every TCR cDNA molecule with a unique molecular identifier. The paper's data handling went like this. Decombinator tools were used for TCR identification, UMI-based error correction and CDR3 extraction. TCRs above a frequency of 2 per 1,000, corresponding to the top 1% of the tumor frequency distribution, were defined as expanded. Renyi diversity was calculated using the R vegan package after each repertoire was subsampled 100 times to 5,000 TCRs. CDR3 similarity networks were built from amino acid triplet string-kernel similarity, with CDR3s being connected when pairwise similarity was above 0.82. TCRdb reran the public reads through fastp at Q25 and MiXCR, keeping productive beta chains. One record per CDR3 amino acid sequence lists the most common genes and DNA. The V and J calls come from TCRdb's annotation, not from the publication. The sample includes roughly 2,500 distinct CDR3 sequences, with 14% to 15% observed a single time. The ten largest clones represent around 25% of the sample.

What the time point label conveys for this sample: sample taken at primary tumor resection. The donors were around 69 patients from the lung TRACERx cohort who had early-stage, untreated non-small cell lung cancer. Whole RNA extracted from tumor and nontumor lung tissue, or from cryopreserved PBMC samples, was used for TCR sequencing without cell sorting. A patient was chosen for TCR sequencing only when enough RNA was available from at least two tumor regions. Before selection, tumor and adjacent nontumor lung specimens were reviewed by a lung pathologist. This receptor was obtained from a male donor with early-stage non-small cell lung cancer. Here the chain combines TRBV10-3 and TRBJ2-2; 7 middle bases align to TRBD2. The sequenced sample was normal lung tissue next to the tumor, obtained at surgery. The CDR3 in this case is CAILAGDTGELFF. The bases are TGTGCCATCCTGGCGGGAGACACCGGGGAGCTGTTTTTT.